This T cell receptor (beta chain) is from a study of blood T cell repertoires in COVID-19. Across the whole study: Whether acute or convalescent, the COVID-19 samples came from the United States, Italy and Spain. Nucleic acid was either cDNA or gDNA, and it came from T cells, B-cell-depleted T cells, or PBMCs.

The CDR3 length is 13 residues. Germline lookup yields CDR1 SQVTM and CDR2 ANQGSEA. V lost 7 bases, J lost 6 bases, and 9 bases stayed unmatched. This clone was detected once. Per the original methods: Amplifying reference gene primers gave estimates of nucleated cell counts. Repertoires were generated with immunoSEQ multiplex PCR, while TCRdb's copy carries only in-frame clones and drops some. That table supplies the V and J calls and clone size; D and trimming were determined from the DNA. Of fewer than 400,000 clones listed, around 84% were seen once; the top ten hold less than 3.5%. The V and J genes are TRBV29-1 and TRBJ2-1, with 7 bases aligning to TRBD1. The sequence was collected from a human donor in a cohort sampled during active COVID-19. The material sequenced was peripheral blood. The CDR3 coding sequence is TGCAGCGGCCTGACACAGGGGACCAATGAGCAGTTCTTC. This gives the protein CSGLTQGTNEQFF.